This T cell receptor (beta chain) came from a study of blood T cell repertoires in COVID-19 (dated by TCRdb to the early 2020s). About the study as a whole: Collaborator samples came from the United States, Italy and Spain and covered acute and convalescent phases of COVID-19. The samples were drawn from the first 160 participants of the ongoing ImmuneRACE study and from 950 to 1,500 subjects provided by 6 global collaborators. Nearly every sample came with metadata listing a de-identified subject ID, COVID-19 status, age in years and sex. The material from the prospective study consisted of cDNA or gDNA derived from T cells, B-cell-depleted T cells, or PBMCs. Where HLA class I and class II types were available, the types were taken from metadata supplied by the sample provider, not from assay-based typing. Subjects who had been exposed to COVID-19, were actively infected with it, or had recovered from it provided the deeply sampled blood TCRbeta repertoires that made up the dataset. A freely available public database, intended as a resource for researchers studying the immune response to SARS-CoV-2, is where the repertoires were released.

Unmatched junction bases come to 6, with V trimmed by 8 bases and J by 5 bases. From a lookup of the germline V gene, CDR1 and CDR2 are SNHLY and FYNNEI. The CDR3 spans 14 residues, from the cysteine through the phenylalanine. Here the CDR3 DNA is all that survives: 42 bases in frame from base 1. Overall study results and their limits: The quantity of clinical and demographic metadata differed by source and by participant and was supplied without curation.

In regard to this clone: Which antigen it targets is not known. Base quality data are lacking; no much larger clone is found one base away.

The collaborating institutions used their own protocols to collect whole blood in K2EDTA tubes. For TCRbeta analysis, collaborator samples were shipped as frozen whole blood, as isolated PBMCs, or as DNA extracted from either sample type. TCRbeta CDR3 regions were amplified from genomic DNA using the immunoSEQ Assay, a bias-controlled multiplex PCR. As for how the authors treated the data: The number of nucleated cells in each sample was estimated from the amplification of reference gene primers within the assay. To quantify the absolute abundance of each unique TCRbeta CDR3 rearrangement, sequence reads were collapsed and filtered. For each sample, productive Simpson clonality was calculated as the square root of Simpson's diversity index across productive rearrangements. TCRdb retrieved this table from immuneACCESS and kept in-frame rearrangements only. Not all clones are present; in checked studies, unresolved V genes account for under half, and no reason is known for the remainder. That table gives V, J and clone size, and the DNA gave D and trimming. The sample profile shows over 250,000 clones; approximately 87% of them were found once. Roughly 2.5% of the sample goes to the ten largest clones.

The sequenced sample was peripheral blood. This clonotype was obtained from a woman in her forties or fifties with acute or convalescent COVID-19. The chain employs TRBV2 and TRBJ1-6; 7 junctional bases match TRBD1. CDR3 region: CASRGQTNNSPLHF. The DNA sequence is TGTGCCAGCCGGGGACAGACGAATAATTCACCCCTCCACTTT.